The present TCR beta chain was sequenced within a study of OX40 agonist ivuxolimab in advanced cancers. About the research overall: Therapy given before enrollment (anti-PD-1, anti-PD-L1 or anti-CTLA-4) was allowed, and roughly 41% had some.

V shed 3 bases and J 10 bases; nucleotides not matched to a gene: 12. This CDR3 is built from 16 residues. Germline V gene lookup returns CDR1 MNHEY and CDR2 SMNVEV (reference sequence). As for this clone: Its target is not known.

Data came from immunoSEQ multiplex PCR; TCRdb stores just in-frame clones and leaves some out. The sample holds 50,000 to 80,000 clones, roughly nine tenths seen once. Overall study results and limits: CD8+ T cells averaged more expanded clones than CD4+.

The gene calls are TRBV27 and TRBJ1-6, with 7 bases that match TRBD1. The sample was CD4+ or CD8+ T cells sorted from blood, taken in a trial of the OX40 agonist ivuxolimab. This clonotype was sampled from an adult with an advanced solid tumor such as melanoma, head and neck, liver or kidney cancer. The CDR3 region has the DNA TGTGCCAGCAGTTTGGAGGGACAGTCATCTGGATCACCCCTCCACTTT. Translating it yields CASSLEGQSSGSPLHF.